This T cell receptor (beta chain) was recorded in a study of blood T cell repertoires in COVID-19. As for the study in general: T cells, B-cell-depleted T cells, or PBMCs supplied cDNA or gDNA.

Seattle enrolled patients during active infection and tracked them longitudinally. Methods used by the authors: Using reference gene primer amplification, nucleated cell counts were estimated. The table came from immunoSEQ multiplex PCR; TCRdb's copy has only in-frame clones and leaves some out. For V, J and clone size, that table is used; D and trimming come from the DNA. The table includes 90,000 to 100,000 clones, around 85% detected once. V lost 6 bases to trimming and J lost 6 bases, with 12 bases between them. The CDR3 is made up of 13 amino acids. The sequence was collected from a woman aged 60-75 years with COVID-19, enrolled during active disease. The sequenced sample consisted of peripheral blood. This rearrangement joins TRBV12-3 or TRBV12-4 to TRBJ1-5, with a possible D match to TRBD1 (5 bases). The CDR3 DNA sequence: TGTGCCAGCAGGCGGCAGGGATCTCAGCCCCAGCATTTT. Translated, it gives CASRRQGSQPQHF.